A single sample gave rise to the 23 T cell receptor beta chains below, sequenced in a study of control samples from healthy donors and cancer patients. Libraries were prepared by immunoSEQ multiplex PCR; TCRdb keeps only in-frame clonotypes and omits some of them. The sample comprises about 85,000 clones, 90% of which are singletons, and 3% to 4.5% rests with the top ten. The sequenced material came from blood. The source is a woman in her late teens or twenties in good health.

The chain employs TRBV12-5 and TRBJ1-1; weak D call: TRBD1 (5 bases). Trimming pared 7 bases from V and 0 bases from J, leaving 15 bases between. Germline V CDR1 and CDR2: LGHNT, FRNRAP. This CDR3 region has 15 residues. CDR3 region: CASALTGGLNTEAFF. CDR3 DNA: TGTGCTAGTGCCCTCACGGGGGGGTTGAACACTGAAGCTTTCTTT.

This clone appeared a few times. This chain uses TRBV5-4 with TRBJ1-2, with TRBD1 as a possible D gene (6 bases). The germline gives CDR1 SGHNT, CDR2 YYREEE (reference sequence). This CDR3 has 12 amino acids. The germline V and J ends were trimmed by 7 bases and 6 bases, with 13 bases remaining between them. CDR3 sequence reads: CASAGGADGYTF. Written as DNA, the CDR3 is TGTGCCAGCGCGGGGGGCGCGGATGGCTACACCTTC.

The chain joins TRBV9 to TRBJ2-1, with D unclear. The germline gives CDR1 SGDLS, CDR2 YYNGEE. Between the trimmed V and J ends, which lost 0 bases and 0 bases, there was a span of 7 bases. The CDR3 consists of 15 residues. The CDR3 spells CASSVGISSYNEQFF. DNA of the CDR3: TGTGCCAGCAGCGTAGGAATAAGCTCCTACAATGAGCAGTTCTTC.

A single count supports this clone. The V call is TRBV5-1, the J call TRBJ2-3; 10 bases align to TRBD2. The V segment lost 4 bases and the J segment 4 bases; nucleotides outside the gene matches: 12. Germline V lookup: CDR1 SGHRS, CDR2 YFSETQ. The CDR3 contains 17 residues. The CDR3 coding sequence is TGCGCCAGCAGCACTCAACTAGCGGGACAGCGTCCAGATACGCAGTATTTT. Encoded protein: CASSTQLAGQRPDTQYF.

The chain is built from TRBV15 and TRBJ2-7; D is ambiguous. The CDR3 sequence is 13 residues long. Germline V gene sequence: CDR1 LNHNV, CDR2 YYDKDF (reference sequence). V gave up 0 bases and J gave up 5 bases, with 8 bases separating them. DNA of the CDR3: TGTGCCACCAGCAGAGATAGGGTTCACGAGCAGTACTTC. Translating it yields CATSRDRVHEQYF.

The rearrangement uses TRBV7-9 and TRBJ1-2, with unresolved D. This CDR3 has 13 amino acids. The V end was cut by 4 bases, the J end by 7 bases, with 13 bases between. Looked up from germline, CDR1 is SEHNR and CDR2 is FQNEAQ (reference sequence). CDR3 loop: CASSSSPEGGYTF. The CDR3 nucleotides read TGTGCCAGCAGCTCATCCCCCGAGGGTGGCTACACCTTC.

This chain uses TRBV24-1 with TRBJ2-3; D unclear. V was cut by 3 bases and J by 0 bases, with 9 bases left in between. CDR1 and CDR2 from the germline V gene are KGHDR and SFDVKD. This CDR3 spans 15 amino acids. The chain's CDR3 is CATSDPRTSTDTQYF. The CDR3, as DNA: TGTGCCACCAGTGATCCCCGAACGAGCACAGATACGCAGTATTTT.

Here the CDR3 reads CASSYDRGTTEAFF. Here the CDR3 DNA reads TGTGCCAGCAGTTACGACAGGGGCACCACTGAAGCTTTCTTT. The chain carries TRBV6-5 and TRBJ1-1, with 8 bases identical to TRBD1. Germline trimming cut 2 bases from V and 4 bases from J; bases unmatched to any gene: 3. Per the germline V gene, CDR1 is MNHEY and CDR2 is SVGAGI. CDR3 length equals 14 residues.

The CDR3 DNA sequence: TGTGCCAGCAGCTTTACTAGCGGGGGGGCCGGCGGGGAGCTGTTTTTT. This gives the protein CASSFTSGGAGGELFF. The genes are TRBV11-3 and TRBJ2-2, with 13 nucleotides matching TRBD2. The germline V gene has CDR1 SGHNT and CDR2 YENEEA. CDR3 length: 16 residues. Germline trimming cut 3 bases from V and 7 bases from J; bases unmatched to any gene: 5.

The chain couples TRBV7-9 to TRBJ1-3, with TRBD1 matching over 8 bases. V lost 6 bases and J lost 0; bases outside the gene matches: 7. The CDR3 totals 16 residues. CDR1 SEHNR and CDR2 FQNEAQ come from the germline V gene (reference sequence). This CDR3 is CASSQGASHSGNTIYF. In DNA form, the CDR3 reads TGTGCCAGCAGTCAGGGGGCAAGCCACTCTGGAAACACCATATATTTT. Full variable domain (outside the CDR3, taken from reference TRBV7-9 and TRBJ1-3): DTGVSQNPRHKITKRGQNVTFRCDPISEHNRLYWYRQTLGQGPEFLTYFQNEAQLEKSRLLSDRFSAERPKGSFSTLEIQRTEQGDSAMYLCASSQGASHSGNTIYFGEGSWLTVV.

The chain recombines TRBV7-9 with TRBJ2-3; D remains ambiguous. Trimming removed 5 bases from V and 4 bases from J, with 4 bases in between. The CDR3 loop spans 11 amino acids. Germline V gene data show CDR1 as SEHNR and CDR2 as FQNEAQ (reference sequence). CDR3 loop: CASSSADTQYF. The DNA for the CDR3 is TGTGCCAGCAGCAGTGCAGATACGCAGTATTTT. Supplemented by reference TRBV7-9 and TRBJ2-3, the full variable domain reads DTGVSQNPRHKITKRGQNVTFRCDPISEHNRLYWYRQTLGQGPEFLTYFQNEAQLEKSRLLSDRFSAERPKGSFSTLEIQRTEQGDSAMYLCASSSADTQYFGPGTRLTVL.

The chain combines TRBV9 with TRBJ2-5; 11 nucleotides agree with TRBD2. The CDR3 is 16 residues long. The germline gives CDR1 SGDLS, CDR2 YYNGEE. V dropped 3 bases and J dropped 4; count of bases not matched to a gene: 8. The CDR3 DNA reads TGTGCCAGCAGCGCCGGGAGGCTAGCGGGGGGAGAGACCCAGTACTTC. Its translation: CASSAGRLAGGETQYF. The variable domain in full, completed from reference TRBV9 and TRBJ2-5, reads DSGVTQTPKHLITATGQRVTLRCSPRSGDLSVYWYQQSLDQGLQFLIQYYNGEERAKGNILERFSAQQFPDLHSELNLSSLELGDSALYFCASSAGRLAGGETQYFGPGTRLLVL.

The V and J genes are TRBV2 and TRBJ2-7; D might be TRBD2 (6 bases). The CDR3 has 14 amino acids. CDR1 and CDR2 (germline): SNHLY, FYNNEI. The V gene lost 5 bases and the J gene lost 1 base, with 12 bases spanning the gap. The CDR3 DNA reads TGTGCCAGCAGTCGACTAGGGCAATCCTACGAGCAGTACTTC. Encoded protein: CASSRLGQSYEQYF. Drawing the rest from reference TRBV2 and TRBJ2-7, the complete variable domain is EPEVTQTPSHQVTQMGQEVILRCVPISNHLYFYWYRQILGQKVEFLVSFYNNEISEKSEIFDDQFSVERPDGSNFTLKIRSTKLEDSAMYFCASSRLGQSYEQYFGPGTRLTVT.

This sequence joins TRBV4-1 and TRBJ2-4, with 8 bases matching TRBD2. With 0 bases clipped from V and 6 bases from J, the junction kept 13 bases outside the gene matches. The CDR3 totals 18 residues. Germline V gene lookup returns CDR1 MGHRA and CDR2 YSYEKL. CDR3 in DNA: TGCGCCAGCAGCCAAGAGATGGCGGGGGGTTGGCCGGGAAACATTCAGTACTTC. It codes for CASSQEMAGGWPGNIQYF.

The gene calls are TRBV13 and TRBJ2-7; maybe TRBD1 (6 bases). CDR1 and CDR2 (germline): PRHDT, FYEKMQ (reference sequence). Trimming left V 5 bases short and J 4 bases short, with 15 bases between. This CDR3 is built from 14 residues. The CDR3 loop reads CASSRDTARYEQYF. The CDR3 nucleotides read TGTGCCAGCAGCCGGGACACGGCTAGGTACGAGCAGTACTTC.

This rearrangement joins TRBV27 to TRBJ2-7; no firm D call. Germline CDR1 reads MNHEY; CDR2 reads SMNVEV (reference sequence). The CDR3 is 14 amino acids. With 4 bases removed from V and 3 bases from J, the gap between germline ends came to 13 bases. In DNA, the CDR3 is TGTGCCAGCAGTTCCAGCACGGATCTCTACGAGCAGTACTTC. Its protein product is CASSSSTDLYEQYF.

This chain uses TRBV2 with TRBJ2-5, with D perhaps being TRBD1 or TRBD2 (5 bases each). The CDR3 runs to 13 residues. The V end lost 8 bases, the J end lost 4 bases, and 14 bases lay between the germline ends. The germline V gene has CDR1 SNHLY and CDR2 FYNNEI. The CDR3 reads CASGRGAGETQYF. CDR3 bases: TGTGCCAGCGGCCGAGGGGCCGGAGAGACCCAGTACTTC.

The V gene is TRBV27, the J gene TRBJ2-3; D unclear. CDR1 is MNHEY and CDR2 is SMNVEV in the germline V gene (reference sequence). The CDR3 runs 13 residues. The ends were cut back, 5 bases at V and 0 bases at J, with 6 bases in the middle. The CDR3 DNA sequence: TGTGCCAGCAGTATCCTGAGCACAGATACGCAGTATTTT. This codes for CASSILSTDTQYF.

This chain joins TRBV10-1 and TRBJ2-1; unclear D gene. The CDR3 is 12 amino acids. The germline CDR1 and CDR2 sequences are WNHNN and SYGVQD (reference sequence). Trimming took 0 bases from V and 10 from J, leaving 7 bases between them. The CDR3 here is CASSESVAEQFF. For the CDR3, the DNA is TGCGCCAGCAGTGAGTCGGTAGCCGAGCAGTTCTTC.

This sequence joins TRBV7-9 and TRBJ2-3, with unresolved D. V was cut by 10 bases and J by 0 bases, with 17 bases left in between. In germline, CDR1 is SEHNR, CDR2 FQNEAQ (reference sequence). CDR3 size: 15 residues. This chain's CDR3 is CATKRGSSSTDTQYF. The CDR3 nucleotides are TGTGCCACCAAGAGAGGAAGTTCTAGCACAGATACGCAGTATTTT.

This chain links TRBV12-3 or TRBV12-4 with TRBJ2-1; D is undetermined. CDR3 size: 12 residues. Trimming left V 0 bases short and J 15 bases short, with 12 bases between. The CDR3 loop is CASSLAGRTPFF. The DNA for the CDR3 is TGTGCCAGCAGTTTAGCAGGTCGTACCCCGTTCTTC.

This chain links TRBV25-1 with TRBJ1-1; D might be TRBD1 (5 bases). The CDR3 extends over 15 amino acids. Germline V gene lookup returns CDR1 MGHDK and CDR2 SYGVNS. V gave up 0 bases and J gave up 10 bases, with 18 bases separating them. CDR3 coding DNA: TGTGCCAGCAGTGAATATCCAGGGTTGCCCCAGGGAGCTTTCTTT. This sequence encodes CASSEYPGLPQGAFF.

Only a few counts were recorded for this clone. The CDR3 DNA follows: TGTGCCAGCAGTTTGCTTCAGGGTAGGCACACCTTC. Protein sequence: CASSLLQGRHTF. The chain carries TRBV12-3 or TRBV12-4 and TRBJ1-2; the D gene is possibly TRBD1 (5 bases). The V end lost 3 bases, the J end lost 12 bases, and 14 bases lay between the germline ends. There are 12 residues in the CDR3.